This entry describes one T cell receptor beta chain. The antigen is undetermined. The junction differs from germline at one of its ends, possibly a read error. The data were taken from a study of T cells after yellow fever vaccination. TCRdb reanalysed the 5' RACE reads using MiXCR and keeps one entry per CDR3 protein. The table lists roughly 110,000 distinct CDR3 sequences, around 8.6% of them singletons, with around 25% in the top ten. Overall study findings and caveats: Within FACS-sorted repertoires, abundant clonotypes contaminating from the bulk population could be present. Post-booster repertoires contained most primary-vaccination clones again (96% CD4, around 88% CD8).

Sequences were derived from CD8+ T cells sorted from PBMCs, sampled 45 days after the yellow fever booster vaccination. This receptor was taken from a man between 25 and 39 years old who received the YFV17D yellow fever vaccine.

In DNA form, the CDR3 reads TGTGCCATCAGTTCGTCCGGACAGGGAAGTGGCTCTAATGAAGAACTGTTTTTT. It specifies CAISSSGQGSGSNEELFF. The chain is built from TRBV2 and TRBJ1-4; 8 bases are shared with TRBD1. Germline V gives CDR1 SNHLY, CDR2 FYNNEI. The CDR3 totals 18 residues.